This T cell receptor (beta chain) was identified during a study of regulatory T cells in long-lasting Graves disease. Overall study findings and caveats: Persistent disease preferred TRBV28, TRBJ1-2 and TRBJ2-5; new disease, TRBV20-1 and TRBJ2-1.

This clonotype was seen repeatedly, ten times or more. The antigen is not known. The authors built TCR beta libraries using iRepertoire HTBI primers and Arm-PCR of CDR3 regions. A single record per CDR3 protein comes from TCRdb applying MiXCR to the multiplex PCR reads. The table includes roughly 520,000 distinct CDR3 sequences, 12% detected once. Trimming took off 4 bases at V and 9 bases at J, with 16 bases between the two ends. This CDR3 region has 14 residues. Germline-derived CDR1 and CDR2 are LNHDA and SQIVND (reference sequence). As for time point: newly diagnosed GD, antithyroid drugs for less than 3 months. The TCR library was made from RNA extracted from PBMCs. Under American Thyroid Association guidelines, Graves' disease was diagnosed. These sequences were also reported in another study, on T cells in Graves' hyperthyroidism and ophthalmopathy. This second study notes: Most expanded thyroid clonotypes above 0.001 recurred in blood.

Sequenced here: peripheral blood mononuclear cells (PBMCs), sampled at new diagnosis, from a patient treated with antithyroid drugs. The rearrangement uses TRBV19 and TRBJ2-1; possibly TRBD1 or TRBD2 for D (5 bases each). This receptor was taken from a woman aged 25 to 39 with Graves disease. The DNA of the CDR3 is TGTGCCAGTAGTAAAGGGGTCAACCGGGGTGAGCAGTTCTTC. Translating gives CASSKGVNRGEQFF.